Listed here are 14 T cell receptor beta chains from one sample, sequenced in a study of shared clonotypes between healthy human individuals. Sequenced by immunoSEQ multiplex PCR; TCRdb stores in-frame clones only, minus some. The sample consists of 2 million to 2.5 million clones, almost 96% of them appearing once. Source material: naive CD4+ T cells sorted from blood. As to subset: CD45RA+ positively selected. The receptors originated from a man between 18 and 35 years old in good health.

The chain has TRBV5-1 and TRBJ1-1; 8 positions match TRBD1. CDR3 length: 15 residues. With V trimmed by 3 bases and J by 3 bases, 7 bases remained unmatched. CDR1 and CDR2 (germline): SGHRS, YFSETQ. CDR3 sequence (DNA): TGCGCCAGCAGCTCCTGGACAGGGCGAGACACTGAAGCTTTCTTT. It specifies CASSSWTGRDTEAFF.

Remarks on this clone: One end of the junction varies from germline; a read error may be responsible. This sample includes further DNA sequences coding for the same CDR3. The chain is built from TRBV7-7 and TRBJ1-5, with D uncertain. Per germline, CDR1 SSHAT and CDR2 FNYEAQ (reference sequence). The length of the CDR3 is 13 residues. The CDR3 loop is CASSLDRGQPQHF. CDR3 DNA sequence: TGTGCTAGCAGCTTAGATCGGGGTCAGCCCCAGCATTTT.

The rearrangement joins TRBV7-8 to TRBJ2-5; D is perhaps TRBD1 or TRBD2 (6 bases each). This CDR3 has 16 residues. CDR1 is SGHVS and CDR2 is FQNEAQ in the germline V gene. The V end was cut by 2 bases, the J end by 5 bases, with 18 bases between. The DNA for the CDR3 is TGTGCCAGCAGCTTAAGTGGGGGGCAGTCCTGGGAGACCCAGTACTTC. This encodes CASSLSGGQSWETQYF.

The chain employs TRBV28 and TRBJ2-7, with 7 nucleotides matching TRBD1. This CDR3 is built from 14 residues. Germline loops: CDR1 MDHEN, CDR2 SYDVKM. Germline trimming cut 7 bases from V and 2 bases from J; bases unmatched to any gene: 8. CDR3 in amino acids: CASNPQGVTYEQYF. Here the CDR3 DNA reads TGTGCCAGCAATCCTCAGGGGGTAACCTACGAGCAGTACTTC.

On this clone: This CDR3 is also generated by other DNA sequences in the sample. This chain links TRBV10-1 with TRBJ2-5; D may correspond to TRBD1 or TRBD2 (5 bases each). There are 13 residues in the CDR3. Germline lookup yields CDR1 WNHNN and CDR2 SYGVQD (reference sequence). Trimming left V 4 bases short and J 2 bases short, with 8 bases between. The CDR3 DNA sequence: TGCGCCAGCAGTGCGGGGCTACAAGAGACCCAGTACTTC. The encoded protein is CASSAGLQETQYF.

V is TRBV5-4 and J is TRBJ2-2; D is unresolved. The V and J ends lost 4 bases and 2 bases respectively, with 9 bases between them. This CDR3 is 14 amino acids long. Germline CDR1 SGHNT, CDR2 YYREEE (reference sequence). The CDR3 coding sequence is TGTGCCAGCAGCCCTATGGGAAACACCGGGGAGCTGTTTTTT. Amino acid sequence: CASSPMGNTGELFF.

The rearrangement joins TRBV11-2 to TRBJ1-4; 7 nucleotides agree with TRBD1. Germline loops: CDR1 SGHAT, CDR2 FQNNGV. This CDR3 has 14 residues. The V gene end was trimmed by 4 bases and the J gene end by 8 bases; junction bases not matched to a gene: 7. The CDR3 is CASSSRQGVEKLFF. CDR3 nucleotide sequence: TGTGCCAGCAGCTCCCGACAGGGAGTGGAAAAACTGTTTTTT.

A single count supports this clone. The chain has TRBV18 and TRBJ2-5; 11 nucleotides agree with TRBD2. Per germline, CDR1 KGHSH and CDR2 LQKENI. CDR3 size: 19 residues. Germline trimming cut 0 bases from V and 4 bases from J; bases unmatched to any gene: 13. The CDR3 here is CASSPPGTSGRSFGETQYF. In DNA form, the CDR3 reads TGTGCCAGCTCACCACCCGGGACTAGCGGCCGGTCCTTCGGAGAGACCCAGTACTTC.

The table lists this clone with a count of one. The V and J genes are TRBV11-2 and TRBJ2-1; possibly TRBD1 or TRBD2 for D (9 bases each). Germline CDR1 and CDR2: SGHAT and FQNNGV. The V and J ends lost 2 bases and 10 bases respectively, with 24 bases between them. The length of the CDR3 is 17 residues. The CDR3 is CASSLNRGQTSGAEQFF. The CDR3 DNA reads as TGTGCCAGCAGCTTAAACAGGGGGCAGACTAGCGGAGCGGAGCAGTTCTTC.

The rearrangement joins TRBV4-1 to TRBJ2-1; D is unclear. V was cut by 0 bases and J by 4 bases, with 10 bases left in between. Germline CDR1 reads MGHRA; CDR2 reads YSYEKL. The CDR3 is made up of 15 amino acids. CDR3 nucleotide sequence: TGCGCCAGCAGCCAAGAAGCTTATACTTACAATGAGCAGTTCTTC. Protein sequence: CASSQEAYTYNEQFF.

The J gene is TRBJ1-6, the V gene TRBV19, with D hard to call. The V end was cut by 5 bases, the J end by 5 bases, with 7 bases between. Germline V lookup: CDR1 LNHDA, CDR2 SQIVND (reference sequence). The CDR3 loop spans 13 amino acids. CDR3 sequence (DNA): TGTGCCAGTAGTCAAGTGAATAATTCACCCCTCCACTTT. Translation gives CASSQVNNSPLHF.

V is TRBV4-1 and J is TRBJ2-1, with D possibly called TRBD1 or TRBD2 (5 bases each). The germline gives CDR1 MGHRA, CDR2 YSYEKL. The V and J ends lost 8 bases and 4 bases respectively, with 15 bases between them. CDR3 size: 14 residues. This CDR3 is CASQVAREYNEQFF. CDR3 sequence (DNA): TGCGCCAGCCAGGTCGCCAGGGAGTACAATGAGCAGTTCTTC.

The V gene is TRBV18, the J gene TRBJ2-2; no clear D gene. The germline V gene has CDR1 KGHSH and CDR2 LQKENI. The CDR3 contains 15 residues. Trimming left V 0 bases short and J 7 bases short, with 12 bases between. CDR3 nucleotide sequence: TGTGCCAGCTCACCACCCCGGCAGGTCATCGGGGAGCTGTTTTTT. Translation gives CASSPPRQVIGELFF.

This clone was picked up one time. The gene calls are TRBV5-1 and TRBJ2-1, with TRBD2 identical over 10 bases. Germline V gene sequence: CDR1 SGHRS, CDR2 YFSETQ. J gave up 8 bases and V 7 bases, and 15 bases lay outside the gene matches. The CDR3 spans 16 residues. The CDR3 is CASATAVAGGADEQFF. The DNA of the CDR3 is TGCGCCAGCGCTACGGCGGTAGCGGGGGGTGCTGATGAGCAGTTCTTC.